Below, 8 T cell receptor beta chains from the same sample are listed, as sequenced in a study of regulatory T cells in long-lasting Graves disease. The time point is: persistent/refractory GD, antithyroid drugs over 5 years with positive TRAb. From PBMCs, RNA was extracted and then used to make the TCR library. Relying on iRepertoire HTBI primers and Arm-PCR of CDR3 regions, the team built TCR beta libraries. TCRdb re-called the multiplex PCR reads with MiXCR, one entry per CDR3 protein. The profile shows about 470,000 distinct CDR3 sequences, roughly 21% of them singletons. The sequenced sample was peripheral blood mononuclear cells (PBMCs), obtained when the disease was refractory, from a patient treated with antithyroid drugs. These receptors were obtained from a female donor with Graves disease.

This chain links TRBV20-1 with TRBJ2-7; D may correspond to TRBD1 or TRBD2 (5 bases each). The CDR3 has 11 amino acids. V lost 6 bases, J lost 3 bases, and 9 bases lay in between. Germline V gene lookup returns CDR1 DFQATT and CDR2 SNEGSKA (reference sequence). CDR3 region: CSAGADYEQYF. The CDR3 DNA reads as TGCAGTGCCGGGGCCGACTACGAGCAGTACTTC.

At least ten counts were recorded for this clonotype. The rearrangement uses TRBV6-1 and TRBJ1-1, with a possible D match to TRBD1 (5 bases). The CDR3 runs to 13 residues. Trimming pared 0 bases from V and 10 bases from J, leaving 12 bases between. Germline values: CDR1 MNHNS, CDR2 SASEGT. In DNA, the CDR3 is TGTGCCAGCAGTGAAGCGGGGGGGAGGGGAGCTTTCTTT. Its protein product is CASSEAGGRGAFF.

This clonotype was observed a few times. The CDR3 spells CASSFPNRGTEAFF. Here the CDR3 DNA reads TGTGCCAGCAGCTTCCCAAACAGGGGCACTGAAGCTTTCTTT. This chain joins TRBV5-6 and TRBJ1-1; 7 bases are shared with TRBD1. The CDR3 loop spans 14 amino acids. J gave up 4 bases and V 2 bases, and 5 bases lay outside the gene matches. CDR1 SGHDT and CDR2 YYEEEE come from the germline V gene.

This clonotype was seen a handful of times. The chain joins TRBV12-3 or TRBV12-4 to TRBJ2-7, with 7 bases that match TRBD1. The trim removed 4 bases at V and 6 bases at J, leaving 6 bases unmatched. The CDR3 loop spans 13 amino acids. The CDR3 loop is CASSSRQGGEQYF. The CDR3 region has the DNA TGTGCCAGCAGTTCGAGACAGGGCGGCGAGCAGTACTTC.

J is TRBJ1-5 and V is TRBV5-1; TRBD1 might be the D (6 bases). The V gene's germline CDR1 is SGHRS and CDR2 YFSETQ. V was cut by 5 bases and J by 2 bases, with 14 bases left in between. The CDR3 totals 15 residues. The CDR3 DNA reads TGCGCCAGCAGACCGGGGGCGGGGGGCAATCAGCCCCAGCATTTT. This encodes CASRPGAGGNQPQHF.

Ten or more counts support this clonotype. The rearrangement links TRBV27 to TRBJ1-5; 7 bases agree with TRBD1. Germline lookup yields CDR1 MNHEY and CDR2 SMNVEV (reference sequence). Trimming cost V 6 bases and J 7 bases; bases outside gene matches: 12. The CDR3 contains 15 residues. CDR3 sequence: CASRSTGVQRQPQHF. CDR3 in DNA: TGTGCCAGCAGATCAACAGGGGTTCAACGACAGCCCCAGCATTTT.

This clonotype has a count of ten or more. The chain combines TRBV11-2 with TRBJ2-7; D is undetermined. Germline CDR1 SGHAT, CDR2 FQNNGV. This CDR3 has 11 residues. Trimming shortened V by 5 bases and J by 4 bases, and 6 bases separated the two germline ends. This CDR3 reads CASSNQYEQYF. Written as DNA, the CDR3 is TGTGCCAGCAGCAATCAGTACGAGCAGTACTTC.

This clonotype was detected many times. This chain uses TRBV10-3 with TRBJ1-2, with unresolved D. Trimming removed 4 bases from V and 4 bases from J, with 10 bases in between. Germline CDR1 and CDR2: ENHRY and SYGVKD. The CDR3 is 13 residues long. The CDR3: CAISGQSGYGYTF. For the CDR3, the DNA is TGTGCCATCAGTGGTCAAAGCGGCTATGGCTACACCTTC.